Below are 21 T cell receptor beta chains sequenced from a single sample in a study of Ad26.COV2.S vaccination and SARS-CoV-2 variants. As to treatment: around 19 received Ad26.COV2.S at low or high dose, single or two shots; about five received placebo; per-sample allocation not given. Sampling was performed 63 days after the first vaccine or placebo injection. Profiled with immunoSEQ multiplex PCR; TCRdb holds only in-frame clones, not every one. The table records about 350,000 clones, about 85% of them present only once. Specimen: peripheral blood, collected in a trial of Ad26.COV2.S vaccine versus placebo. These receptors all stem from a person aged 18-60 years who received the Ad26.COV2.S COVID-19 vaccine or a placebo.

This rearrangement joins TRBV4-2 to TRBJ2-2; D gene unclear. V dropped 1 base and J dropped 2 bases, with 8 bases sitting between them. Germline V gene sequence: CDR1 LGHNA, CDR2 YNFKEQ. This CDR3 region has 15 residues. CDR3 nucleotide sequence: TGTGCCAGCAGCCAAGCTCCCCCTAACACCGGGGAGCTGTTTTTT. Its translation: CASSQAPPNTGELFF.

The chain has TRBV30 and TRBJ2-1; D might be TRBD1 or TRBD2, each matching 6 bases. The V and J ends lost 0 bases and 9 bases respectively, with 9 bases between them. The CDR3 loop spans 12 amino acids. The germline gives CDR1 GTSNPN, CDR2 SVGIG (reference sequence). CDR3: CAWSVGGTEQFF. CDR3 DNA: TGTGCCTGGAGTGTAGGGGGGACTGAGCAGTTCTTC.

The chain couples TRBV9 to TRBJ2-2; TRBD1 aligns across 9 bases. The J segment lost 7 bases and the V segment lost 0 bases, leaving 16 bases of the junction unmatched. From germline, CDR1 is SGDLS and CDR2 YYNGEE. This CDR3 spans 19 amino acids. CDR3 sequence reads: CASSVAGDRVIQGDGELFF. CDR3 in DNA: TGTGCCAGCAGCGTAGCCGGGGACAGGGTGATTCAGGGGGACGGGGAGCTGTTTTTT. Full variable domain (rest looked up from reference TRBV9 and TRBJ2-2): DSGVTQTPKHLITATGQRVTLRCSPRSGDLSVYWYQQSLDQGLQFLIQYYNGEERAKGNILERFSAQQFPDLHSELNLSSLELGDSALYFCASSVAGDRVIQGDGELFFGEGSRLTVL.

Regarding this clone: Other DNA sequences in the same sample also yield this CDR3. V is TRBV7-3 and J is TRBJ2-7, with D tentatively TRBD2 (5 bases). The germline V and J ends were trimmed by 0 bases and 1 base, with 7 bases remaining between them. Germline V CDR1 and CDR2: SGHTA, FQGTGA. This CDR3 comprises 14 residues. For the CDR3, the DNA is TGTGCCAGCAGCTTAACAAGCGGTTCCTACGAGCAGTACTTC. This codes for CASSLTSGSYEQYF.

This chain links TRBV29-1 with TRBJ2-5, with 10 bases fitting TRBD1. Germline CDR1 is SQVTM and CDR2 is ANQGSEA. The CDR3 runs 14 residues. After removal of 7 bases from V and 5 bases from J, the junction contained 10 bases not matched to a gene. The chain's CDR3 is CSALTGGEGETQYF. The CDR3 coding sequence is TGCAGCGCCCTGACAGGGGGCGAAGGGGAGACCCAGTACTTC. Variable domain in full (rest from reference TRBV29-1 and TRBJ2-5): SAVISQKPSRDICQRGTSLTIQCQVDSQVTMMFWYRQQPGQSLTLIATANQGSEATYESGFVIDKFPISRPNLTFSTLTVSNMSPEDSSIYLCSALTGGEGETQYFGPGTRLLVL.

This chain connects TRBV7-3 to TRBJ1-1; a weak D match, TRBD1 (6 bases). The CDR3 totals 14 residues. Between the trimmed V and J ends, which lost 2 bases and 8 bases, there was a span of 15 bases. Germline V CDR1 and CDR2: SGHTA, FQGTGA. The CDR3 DNA follows: TGTGCCAGCAGCTTAGTCCCTGGGGGCGGGGAAGCTTTCTTT. It encodes CASSLVPGGGEAFF.

This clone was seen a single time. The V call is TRBV7-2, the J call TRBJ2-5; TRBD2 aligns across 8 bases. V lost 0 bases to trimming and J lost 5 bases; unmatched junction nucleotides: 11. Germline CDR1 and CDR2: SGHTA and FQGNSA. This CDR3 is 17 amino acids long. The CDR3 region is CASSLALSGGAQETQYF. The CDR3 DNA sequence: TGTGCCAGCAGCTTAGCTCTGTCCGGGGGGGCACAGGAGACCCAGTACTTC.

The chain couples TRBV7-9 to TRBJ1-2, with 8 bases aligning to TRBD1. Germline CDR1 reads SEHNR; CDR2 reads FQNEAQ (reference sequence). The CDR3 loop spans 13 amino acids. V lost 5 bases, J lost 6 bases, and 5 bases stayed unmatched. CDR3 sequence: CASSRGQGDGYTF. CDR3 bases: TGTGCCAGCAGCCGCGGACAGGGTGATGGCTACACCTTC. Supplemented by reference TRBV7-9 and TRBJ1-2, the full variable domain reads DTGVSQNPRHKITKRGQNVTFRCDPISEHNRLYWYRQTLGQGPEFLTYFQNEAQLEKSRLLSDRFSAERPKGSFSTLEIQRTEQGDSAMYLCASSRGQGDGYTFGSGTRLTVV.

This chain joins TRBV11-3 and TRBJ1-1; D is unclear. The V end lost 5 bases, the J end lost 1 base, and 8 bases lay between the germline ends. CDR1 SGHNT and CDR2 YENEEA come from the germline V gene. CDR3 length equals 13 residues. The CDR3 nucleotides are TGTGCCAGCAGCCGAGACCGGAACACTGAAGCTTTCTTT. Residues: CASSRDRNTEAFF.

The V call is TRBV7-9, the J call TRBJ2-7; no reliable D call. The CDR3 loop spans 13 amino acids. Germline CDR1 reads SEHNR; CDR2 reads FQNEAQ (reference sequence). V lost 5 bases to trimming and J lost 0 bases, with 8 bases between them. The CDR3 here is CASSVGISYEQYF. The CDR3 DNA reads as TGTGCCAGCAGCGTGGGGATCTCCTACGAGCAGTACTTC.

V is TRBV6-2 or TRBV6-3 and J is TRBJ2-5; a possible D gene is TRBD2 (5 bases). There are 17 residues in the CDR3. V lost 4 bases to trimming and J lost 1 base, with 19 bases between them. CDR1 MNHEY and CDR2 SVGEGT come from the germline V gene. Here the CDR3 reads CASSSFIFLAGQETQYF. The CDR3 coding sequence is TGTGCCAGCAGTTCCTTTATCTTCCTAGCCGGCCAAGAGACCCAGTACTTC.

This sequence joins TRBV5-4 and TRBJ1-3; D possibly corresponds to TRBD1 (5 bases). Between the trimmed V and J ends, which lost 5 bases and 0 bases, there was a span of 12 bases. This CDR3 is built from 15 residues. Germline CDR1 reads SGHNT; CDR2 reads YYREEE (reference sequence). CDR3 in DNA: TGTGCCAGCAGTGTTGACAGTGCCTCTGGAAACACCATATATTTT. This gives the protein CASSVDSASGNTIYF.

CDR3 residues: CASLRRGIDNEKLFF. For the CDR3, the DNA is TGTGCCAGCCTCCGAAGGGGGATCGATAATGAAAAACTGTTTTTT. The chain couples TRBV6-6 to TRBJ1-4, with D possibly matching TRBD1 (6 bases). Germline values: CDR1 MNHNY, CDR2 SVGAGI (reference sequence). This CDR3 is 15 amino acids long. Trimming removed 8 bases at V and 4 bases at J, with 17 bases between.

The V call is TRBV6-5, the J call TRBJ1-1; tentatively, D is TRBD1 (5 bases). V gave up 2 bases and J gave up 3 bases, with 10 bases separating them. The CDR3 is 14 amino acids. Looked up from germline, CDR1 is MNHEY and CDR2 is SVGAGI. The CDR3 is CASSYRDGYTEAFF. Here the CDR3 DNA reads TGTGCCAGCAGTTACCGGGACGGTTACACTGAAGCTTTCTTT.

The J gene is TRBJ2-7, the V gene TRBV7-2; TRBD1 or TRBD2 may be the D gene (7 bases each). This CDR3 is built from 15 residues. CDR1 is SGHTA and CDR2 is FQGNSA in the germline V gene. V dropped 4 bases and J dropped 2 bases, with 15 bases sitting between them. The CDR3 here is CASSSQGGGAYEQYF. The CDR3 DNA sequence: TGTGCCAGCAGCTCCCAGGGGGGAGGGGCCTACGAGCAGTACTTC.

The rearrangement uses TRBV5-1 and TRBJ2-2; the match to TRBD1 covers 7 bases. The CDR3 is 16 amino acids. Trimming cost V 3 bases and J 4 bases; bases outside gene matches: 9. In germline, CDR1 is SGHRS, CDR2 YFSETQ. Here the CDR3 reads CASSSPQGRGTGELFF. In DNA, the CDR3 is TGCGCCAGCAGCTCTCCACAGGGGCGCGGCACCGGGGAGCTGTTTTTT. Variable domain in full (rest from reference TRBV5-1 and TRBJ2-2): KAGVTQTPRYLIKTRGQQVTLSCSPISGHRSVSWYQQTPGQGLQFLFEYFSETQRNKGNFPGRFSGRQFSNSRSEMNVSTLELGDSALYLCASSSPQGRGTGELFFGEGSRLTVL.

The V and J genes are TRBV30 and TRBJ2-2; the D is unclear. The germline V and J ends were trimmed by 1 base and 3 bases, with 6 bases remaining between them. This CDR3 has 13 amino acids. Germline V lookup: CDR1 GTSNPN, CDR2 SVGIG (reference sequence). Here the CDR3 DNA reads TGTGCCTGGAGTGCCCTATACACCGGGGAGCTGTTTTTT. This sequence encodes CAWSALYTGELFF.

In this sample, this clone turned up once. The chain employs TRBV27 and TRBJ1-1; 7 nucleotides line up with TRBD1. The germline gives CDR1 MNHEY, CDR2 SMNVEV (reference sequence). The CDR3 loop spans 15 amino acids. The V and J ends lost 2 bases and 2 bases, in that order; junction bases with no gene match: 5. CDR3 in amino acids: CASSLTGTANTEAFF. The CDR3 DNA follows: TGTGCCAGCAGTTTAACCGGGACAGCTAACACTGAAGCTTTCTTT.

The chain has TRBV9 and TRBJ1-3, with TRBD1 identical over 8 bases. Germline CDR1 SGDLS, CDR2 YYNGEE. With V trimmed by 2 bases and J by 1 base, 5 bases remained unmatched. CDR3 length: 16 residues. The CDR3 nucleotides read TGTGCCAGCAGCGTGAGGACAGGGCGGTCTGGAAACACCATATATTTT. Translated: CASSVRTGRSGNTIYF.

V usage is TRBV29-1 and J usage is TRBJ2-1; 12 positions agree with TRBD2. The V and J ends lost 7 bases and 5 bases, in that order; junction bases with no gene match: 6. CDR1 is SQVTM and CDR2 is ANQGSEA in the germline V gene. This CDR3 comprises 14 residues. CDR3 residues: CSAGTSGPNNEQFF. As DNA, the CDR3 is TGCAGCGCCGGGACTAGCGGGCCTAACAATGAGCAGTTCTTC.

Concerning this clone: Other DNA sequences within the sample encode an identical CDR3. The J gene is TRBJ2-2, the V gene TRBV7-3; D is ambiguous. The CDR3 has 12 residues. V gave up 3 bases and J gave up 6 bases, with 5 bases separating them. Looked up from germline, CDR1 is SGHTA and CDR2 is FQGTGA. As DNA, the CDR3 is TGTGCCAGCAGCTTCTCGGCCGGGGAGCTGTTTTTT. Its protein is CASSFSAGELFF.